The 17 T cell receptor beta chains in this list originate from one sample, sequenced in a study of PD-L1 blockade in urothelial cancer. Time point meaning: pretreatment peripheral blood. Measured with immunoSEQ multiplex PCR; TCRdb has only the in-frame clones, and not every one. The sample has 85,000 to 90,000 clones, 80% to 90% seen once. Here the sequenced sample was PBMCs, taken around atezolizumab (anti-PD-L1) treatment. All receptors derive from a woman older than 75 with urothelial cancer.

The chain links TRBV11-2 to TRBJ2-3; TRBD2 might be the D (7 bases). The V gene's germline CDR1 is SGHAT and CDR2 FQNNGV. The V and J ends lost 5 bases and 3 bases respectively, with 18 bases between them. This CDR3 is 16 amino acids long. The CDR3 region is CASSPLRGRETDTQYF. As DNA, the CDR3 is TGTGCCAGCAGCCCCCTTAGGGGGAGGGAGACAGATACGCAGTATTTT.

The genes are TRBV11-3 and TRBJ2-3; a possible D gene is TRBD2 (6 bases). There are 17 residues in the CDR3. V shed 3 bases and J shed 5 bases, with 21 bases lying between them. CDR1 is SGHNT and CDR2 is YENEEA in the germline V gene. CDR3 sequence reads: CASSLGILSGEIDTQYF. The CDR3 region has the DNA TGTGCCAGCAGCTTGGGCATTTTGTCGGGAGAAATAGATACGCAGTATTTT.

This clone appeared once. The gene calls are TRBV5-6 and TRBJ1-2; D gene unclear. The CDR3 is 13 residues long. The germline V and J ends were trimmed by 4 bases and 1 base, with 8 bases remaining between them. Germline CDR1 and CDR2: SGHDT and YYEEEE. The CDR3 here is CASSPGSNYGYTF. CDR3 sequence (DNA): TGTGCCAGCAGCCCCGGGAGTAACTATGGCTACACCTTC.

J is TRBJ1-2 and V is TRBV2; TRBD1 agrees at 12 bases. This CDR3 has 14 amino acids. V shed 5 bases, J shed 8 bases, and the junction held 6 bases outside the gene matches. Germline V CDR1 and CDR2: SNHLY, FYNNEI. CDR3 nucleotides: TGTGCCAGCAGTCCAAAGGGGACAGGGGGCGGCTACACCTTC. Amino acids: CASSPKGTGGGYTF.

This clone was detected a few times. This chain links TRBV5-4 with TRBJ2-1; a possible D gene is TRBD1 (5 bases). Germline loops: CDR1 SGHNT, CDR2 YYREEE (reference sequence). V was clipped by 0 bases and J by 2 bases, with 12 bases between them. This CDR3 region has 16 residues. The CDR3 loop reads CASSLGASGPYNEQFF. CDR3 bases: TGTGCCAGCAGCTTGGGGGCGTCAGGGCCCTACAATGAGCAGTTCTTC.

This chain uses TRBV27 with TRBJ2-3; 11 bases match TRBD2. The junction had 6 bases not matched to a gene; V was cut back by 0 bases and J by 1 base. Germline values: CDR1 MNHEY, CDR2 SMNVEV (reference sequence). This CDR3 is built from 18 residues. The CDR3 sequence is CASSLSAGLAGRTDTQYF. DNA of the CDR3: TGTGCCAGCAGTTTATCGGCCGGACTAGCGGGCCGCACAGATACGCAGTATTTT.

The chain links TRBV19 to TRBJ2-1; 12 bases map to TRBD1. Trimming at V came to 3 bases and at J to 6 bases, leaving 6 bases not matched to a gene. The CDR3 covers 16 residues. Germline V gene data show CDR1 as LNHDA and CDR2 as SQIVND (reference sequence). Here the CDR3 DNA reads TGTGCCAGTAGTATGGGGGACAGGGGGCTTGTCAATGAGCAGTTCTTC. Its protein product is CASSMGDRGLVNEQFF.

There are a few counts of this clone. This chain joins TRBV7-9 and TRBJ1-2, with TRBD1 identical over 10 bases. V dropped 5 bases and J dropped 4; count of bases not matched to a gene: 10. The germline CDR1 and CDR2 sequences are SEHNR and FQNEAQ (reference sequence). The CDR3 has 16 amino acids. The CDR3 nucleotides read TGTGCCAGCAGCCCGCCCGGGACAGGGGAACGCTATGGCTACACCTTC. Its protein product is CASSPPGTGERYGYTF.

This clone was seen only once. This chain uses TRBV15 with TRBJ2-7; D possibly corresponds to TRBD1 (6 bases). The CDR3 is made up of 16 amino acids. V lost 5 bases and J lost 3, with 20 bases in between. Germline loops: CDR1 LNHNV, CDR2 YYDKDF (reference sequence). The CDR3 spells CATSGTGTRLRYEQYF. DNA of the CDR3: TGTGCCACCAGCGGGACCGGGACAAGACTTCGCTACGAGCAGTACTTC.

The V gene is TRBV15, the J gene TRBJ1-4; tentatively, D is TRBD1 (6 bases). The V end lost 0 bases, the J end lost 2 bases, and 7 bases lay between the germline ends. Looked up from germline, CDR1 is LNHNV and CDR2 is YYDKDF (reference sequence). The CDR3 length is 15 residues. The DNA for the CDR3 is TGTGCCACCAGCAGAGATAGGGGGACTAATGAAAAACTGTTTTTT. This gives the protein CATSRDRGTNEKLFF.

The genes are TRBV7-8 and TRBJ1-2; 7 bases are shared with TRBD1. CDR1 SGHVS and CDR2 FQNEAQ come from the germline V gene. The CDR3 totals 15 residues. V shed 5 bases and J 7 bases; nucleotides not matched to a gene: 13. CDR3 in amino acids: CASSPLRQGGVGYTF. For the CDR3, the DNA is TGTGCCAGCAGCCCATTACGACAGGGCGGGGTTGGCTACACCTTC.

The V call is TRBV28, the J call TRBJ1-5; D might be TRBD1 (6 bases). The ends were cut back, 4 bases at V and 3 bases at J, with 16 bases in the middle. Germline values: CDR1 MDHEN, CDR2 SYDVKM. The CDR3 loop spans 16 amino acids. The CDR3 DNA is TGTGCCAGCAGTTCTGGGGGGGGCCCGGACAATCAGCCCCAGCATTTT. It codes for CASSSGGGPDNQPQHF.

The rearrangement links TRBV19 to TRBJ1-1; 9 nucleotides match TRBD1. J gave up 5 bases and V 5 bases, and 9 bases lay outside the gene matches. Germline CDR1 reads LNHDA; CDR2 reads SQIVND (reference sequence). The CDR3 contains 15 residues. DNA for the CDR3: TGTGCCAGTAGTTCGGGACAGGGTGGTTGGACTGAAGCTTTCTTT. Protein product: CASSSGQGGWTEAFF. The full variable domain, rest sourced from reference TRBV19 and TRBJ1-1, is DGGITQSPKYLFRKEGQNVTLSCEQNLNHDAMYWYRQDPGQGLRLIYYSQIVNDFQKGDIAEGYSVSREKKESFPLTVTSAQKNPTAFYLCASSSGQGGWTEAFFGQGTRLTVV.

The V gene is TRBV20-1, the J gene TRBJ2-7; 7 bases line up with TRBD2. V shed 5 bases and J 4 bases; nucleotides not matched to a gene: 2. CDR3 length: 11 residues. Germline lookup yields CDR1 DFQATT and CDR2 SNEGSKA (reference sequence). The CDR3 loop reads CSAGGGYEQYF. The CDR3 DNA reads as TGCAGTGCTGGGGGGGGTTACGAGCAGTACTTC.

V and J are TRBV5-1 and TRBJ2-1, with D maybe TRBD2 (5 bases). Looked up from germline, CDR1 is SGHRS and CDR2 is YFSETQ. V lost 0 bases, J lost 5 bases, and 12 bases lay in between. This CDR3 has 15 residues. The CDR3: CASSLGLASHNEQFF. The CDR3 DNA sequence: TGCGCCAGCAGCTTGGGTCTAGCTAGCCACAATGAGCAGTTCTTC.

The chain carries TRBV4-2 and TRBJ2-1; 13 bases agree with TRBD2. CDR1 LGHNA and CDR2 YNFKEQ come from the germline V gene. The CDR3 contains 18 residues. After removal of 3 bases from V and 8 bases from J, the junction contained 13 bases not matched to a gene. The chain's CDR3 is CASSHLLAGGPGFYEQFF. The CDR3 nucleotides are TGTGCCAGCAGCCACTTACTAGCGGGAGGGCCCGGGTTCTATGAGCAGTTCTTC.

This chain links TRBV5-1 with TRBJ1-1; possibly TRBD1 for D (6 bases). V was clipped by 4 bases and J by 0 bases, with 13 bases between them. This CDR3 contains 15 residues. CDR1 SGHRS and CDR2 YFSETQ come from the germline V gene. CDR3: CASSPVAGVNTEAFF. In DNA, the CDR3 is TGCGCCAGCAGCCCGGTGGCAGGGGTGAACACTGAAGCTTTCTTT.